The clone carrying this T cell receptor (beta chain) came up many times. This sample is drawn from a study of molecular identifiers for immune sequencing clone quantification. TCR libraries were built in bulk with a published protocol and specific TCR primers. TCRdb re-analysed the PCR reads in MiXCR, keeping a single row per CDR3 protein. The data hold 70,000 to 90,000 distinct CDR3 sequences, with roughly 21% observed a single time. Every naive CD8 library was made from between about 18,000 and 1,100,000 sorted cells with 10%, 30% or 50% RNA. Sorting defined naive CD8 T cells as CD8+CD4-CCR7+CD45RA+. The CDR3 sequence is 14 residues long. V gave up 4 bases and J gave up 3 bases; unmatched junction bases: 4. Germline CDR1 reads LNHDA; CDR2 reads SQIVND (reference sequence).

The J gene is TRBJ2-7, the V gene TRBV19, with 9 bases aligning to TRBD1. Sequencing was carried out using naive CD8+ T cells from blood, with Jurkat cell RNA spiked in. Described subset: FACS-sorted CD8+CD4-CCR7+CD45RA+ naive T cells. This sequence originates from a human donor in good health. Some libraries in this study had Jurkat cell RNA spiked in. The CDR3 spells CASSTPTGGYEQYF. CDR3 in DNA: TGTGCCAGTAGTACCCCGACAGGGGGCTACGAGCAGTACTTC. Full variable domain (missing parts from reference TRBV19 and TRBJ2-7): DGGITQSPKYLFRKEGQNVTLSCEQNLNHDAMYWYRQDPGQGLRLIYYSQIVNDFQKGDIAEGYSVSREKKESFPLTVTSAQKNPTAFYLCASSTPTGGYEQYFGPGTRLTVT.